One and the same sample provided the 10 T cell receptor beta chains below, sequenced in a study of control samples from healthy donors and cancer patients. Clones were sequenced by immunoSEQ multiplex PCR, and TCRdb holds only the in-frame ones, with some missing. In the table there are 150,000 to 200,000 clones, 90% to 95% of which are singletons. The sequenced material came from blood. The receptors stem from a woman in her 30s in good health.

As concerns this clone: The germline gene is not matched at one end of the junction; a read error may be the cause. This CDR3 is also generated by other DNA sequences in the sample. The genes are TRBV25-1 and TRBJ2-7, with 7 bases identical to TRBD1. There are 12 residues in the CDR3. Germline values: CDR1 MGHDK, CDR2 SYGVNS. The CDR3 DNA reads as TGTGCCAGTAGTGGACAGGCCTACGAGCAGTACTTC. This sequence encodes CASSGQAYEQYF.

V usage is TRBV5-1 and J usage is TRBJ2-1, with 15 bases lining up with TRBD2. The junction had 6 bases not matched to a gene; V was cut back by 3 bases and J by 8 bases. Germline V CDR1 and CDR2: SGHRS, YFSETQ. CDR3 length: 16 amino acids. Written as DNA, the CDR3 is TGCGCCAGCAGCTCCGGGACTAGCGGGGGGATTGATGAGCAGTTCTTC. It codes for CASSSGTSGGIDEQFF.

The CDR3 spells CASSLEAGGYGYTF. In nucleotides, the CDR3 is TGCGCCAGCAGCTTGGAGGCAGGGGGCTATGGCTACACCTTC. This chain links TRBV5-1 with TRBJ1-2; 7 positions agree with TRBD1. CDR1 and CDR2 (germline): SGHRS, YFSETQ. With 0 bases clipped from V and 4 bases from J, the junction kept 3 bases outside the gene matches. The CDR3 is 14 residues long. Using reference TRBV5-1 and TRBJ1-2 for the parts outside the CDR3, the full variable domain is KAGVTQTPRYLIKTRGQQVTLSCSPISGHRSVSWYQQTPGQGLQFLFEYFSETQRNKGNFPGRFSGRQFSNSRSEMNVSTLELGDSALYLCASSLEAGGYGYTFGSGTRLTVV.

The V and J genes are TRBV24-1 and TRBJ2-3, with 16 bases that match TRBD2. CDR1 and CDR2 from the germline V gene are KGHDR and SFDVKD. Trimming at V came to 3 bases and at J to 6 bases, leaving 2 bases not matched to a gene. This CDR3 contains 16 residues. The CDR3 sequence: CATSDGTSGGADTQYF. The CDR3 bases are TGTGCCACCAGTGATGGGACTAGCGGGGGGGCTGATACGCAGTATTTT.

Remarks on this clone: Additional DNA sequences in this sample encode the identical CDR3. The chain employs TRBV7-2 and TRBJ2-1; 7 positions match TRBD2. This CDR3 comprises 15 residues. The ends lost 1 base at V and 0 bases at J; junction bases unmatched: 0. Germline-derived CDR1 and CDR2 are SGHTA and FQGNSA. CDR3 protein: CASSLGGGSYNEQFF. The CDR3 DNA is TGTGCCAGCAGCTTAGGGGGGGGCTCCTACAATGAGCAGTTCTTC.

The V call is TRBV4-3, the J call TRBJ2-1; 8 nucleotides agree with TRBD1. V dropped 0 bases and J dropped 7; count of bases not matched to a gene: 8. The CDR3 length is 16 residues. Per the germline V gene, CDR1 is LGHNA and CDR2 is YSLEER. The CDR3 protein is CASSQDPGQVTNEQFF. CDR3 bases: TGCGCCAGCAGCCAAGATCCGGGACAGGTAACGAATGAGCAGTTCTTC.

This clone showed up just once. This sample includes further DNA sequences coding for the same CDR3. Here the CDR3 reads CASSPSGSYEQYF. CDR3 coding DNA: TGTGCCAGCTCACCATCGGGATCCTACGAGCAGTACTTC. The chain couples TRBV18 to TRBJ2-7; possibly TRBD2 for D (5 bases). The CDR3 extends over 13 amino acids. The V end lost 2 bases, the J end lost 1 base, and 6 bases lay between the germline ends. Germline lookup yields CDR1 KGHSH and CDR2 LQKENI.

V and J are TRBV9 and TRBJ2-5, with 11 bases lining up with TRBD2. Germline V lookup: CDR1 SGDLS, CDR2 YYNGEE. After removal of 1 base from V and 5 bases from J, the junction contained 4 bases not matched to a gene. The CDR3 extends over 15 amino acids. CDR3 in DNA: TGTGCCAGCAGCGTACTAGCGGGAGGTTCTGAGACCCAGTACTTC. Its translation is CASSVLAGGSETQYF.

V gene TRBV19 combines with J gene TRBJ2-2; weak D call: TRBD2 (6 bases). The CDR3 has 14 residues. Trimming removed 4 bases at V and 4 bases at J, with 10 bases between. Germline V lookup: CDR1 LNHDA, CDR2 SQIVND (reference sequence). The CDR3 DNA follows: TGTGCCAGTAGTAGCGGGACTCCCACCGGGGAGCTGTTTTTT. Its translation: CASSSGTPTGELFF. The full variable domain, completed using reference TRBV19 and TRBJ2-2, is DGGITQSPKYLFRKEGQNVTLSCEQNLNHDAMYWYRQDPGQGLRLIYYSQIVNDFQKGDIAEGYSVSREKKESFPLTVTSAQKNPTAFYLCASSSGTPTGELFFGEGSRLTVL.

The chain has TRBV6-5 and TRBJ1-2; 8 bases are a match to TRBD1. The V and J ends lost 3 bases and 5 bases, in that order; junction bases with no gene match: 11. The CDR3 has 16 amino acids. CDR1 and CDR2 from the germline V gene are MNHEY and SVGAGI. The CDR3 DNA sequence: TGTGCCAGCAGTTATACCGAATCGGGACAGGCTTATGGCTACACCTTC. Its translation is CASSYTESGQAYGYTF.